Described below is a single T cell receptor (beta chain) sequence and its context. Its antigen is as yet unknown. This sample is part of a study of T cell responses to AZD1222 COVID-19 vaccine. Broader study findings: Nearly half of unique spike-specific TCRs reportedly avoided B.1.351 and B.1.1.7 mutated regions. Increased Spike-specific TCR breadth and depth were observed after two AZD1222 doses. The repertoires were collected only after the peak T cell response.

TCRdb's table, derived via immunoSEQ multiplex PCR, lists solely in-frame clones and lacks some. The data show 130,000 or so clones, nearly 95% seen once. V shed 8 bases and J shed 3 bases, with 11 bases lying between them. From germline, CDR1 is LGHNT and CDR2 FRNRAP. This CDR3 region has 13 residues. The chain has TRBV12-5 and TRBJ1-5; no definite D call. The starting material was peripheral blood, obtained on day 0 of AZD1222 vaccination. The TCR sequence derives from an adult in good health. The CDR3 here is CASYSGINQPQHF. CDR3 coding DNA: TGTGCTAGTTACTCGGGGATCAATCAGCCCCAGCATTTT.